This T cell receptor beta chain was observed in a study of shared clonotypes between healthy human individuals. The CDR3 spans 11 residues. Looked up from germline, CDR1 is SGHTS and CDR2 is YDEGEE. The V and J ends lost 6 bases and 4 bases respectively, with 8 bases between them. Only in-frame clones appear in the TCRdb table, and some are missing; sequencing was by immunoSEQ multiplex PCR. The data contain roughly 660,000 clones, about 90% of them singletons. The study's findings and limits: Clonotypes not shared had lower generation probabilities than those common to all four donors.

Comment on this clone: Antigen: not known.

The TCR comes from a man aged 18 to 29 in good health. Some clones in this sample may be carry-over from other donors' samples. Sequenced sample: memory CD8+ T cells from PBMCs. The subset denotes: CD45RO+ cells pooled with CCR7-negative TemRA cells. J is TRBJ2-7 and V is TRBV5-8; D remains unclear. The CDR3 DNA is TGTGCCAGCACGGACGGTTACGAGCAGTACTTC. It codes for CASTDGYEQYF.